The entry below describes one T cell receptor (beta chain). These data originate in a study of shared clonotypes between healthy human individuals. Study background: Donor ages ranged 18 to 49 years: two women, a few men.

Method: immunoSEQ multiplex PCR; TCRdb's copy keeps in-frame clones and lacks some. The sample yields roughly 2.1 million clones, roughly 91% seen once. Naive CD8 populations comprised CD45RO-negative cells positively selected for CCR7, excluding terminally differentiated effector memory CD45RA+ cells. V was pared by 8 bases and J by 4 bases, with 18 bases of the junction left unmatched. The CDR3 runs to 18 residues. The germline V gene has CDR1 MDHEN and CDR2 SYDVKM. Sequenced sample: naive CD8+ T cells from PBMCs. The source of this sequence is a man between 18 and 29 years old in good health. Some clones in this sample may be carry-over from other donors' samples. V usage is TRBV28 and J usage is TRBJ2-1; 9 bases are a match to TRBD2. Here the CDR3 reads CASPPVGLAGNPYNEQFF. DNA for the CDR3: TGTGCCAGCCCCCCCGTCGGGCTAGCGGGAAATCCGTACAATGAGCAGTTCTTC.